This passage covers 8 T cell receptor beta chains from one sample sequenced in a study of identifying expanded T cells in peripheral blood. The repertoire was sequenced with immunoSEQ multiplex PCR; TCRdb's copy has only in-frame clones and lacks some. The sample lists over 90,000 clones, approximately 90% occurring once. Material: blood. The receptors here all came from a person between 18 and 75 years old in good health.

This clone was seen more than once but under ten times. CDR3 nucleotides: TGTGCCAGCAGTGAAGTACCCGAAACCTCTGGAAACACCATATATTTT. It specifies CASSEVPETSGNTIYF. V gene TRBV6-1 combines with J gene TRBJ1-3; D is ambiguous. Deletions cut 1 base from V and 0 bases from J, with 10 bases between. There are 16 residues in the CDR3. Germline values: CDR1 MNHNS, CDR2 SASEGT.

The DNA for the CDR3 is TGTGCCAGCAGCACCCCACTAGCGGGGGTCCTTCCCGACGAGCAGTACTTC. As protein: CASSTPLAGVLPDEQYF. This sequence joins TRBV5-4 and TRBJ2-7; 11 positions agree with TRBD2. The CDR3 totals 17 residues. V gave up 4 bases and J gave up 5 bases; unmatched junction bases: 14. Germline CDR1 reads SGHNT; CDR2 reads YYREEE (reference sequence).

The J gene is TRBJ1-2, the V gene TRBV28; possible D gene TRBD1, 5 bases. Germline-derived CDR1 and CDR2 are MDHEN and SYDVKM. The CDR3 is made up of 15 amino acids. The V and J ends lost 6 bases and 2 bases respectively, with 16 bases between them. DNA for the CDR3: TGTGCCAGCAGCGTCCTTGGCGGGACCAACTATGGCTACACCTTC. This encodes CASSVLGGTNYGYTF.

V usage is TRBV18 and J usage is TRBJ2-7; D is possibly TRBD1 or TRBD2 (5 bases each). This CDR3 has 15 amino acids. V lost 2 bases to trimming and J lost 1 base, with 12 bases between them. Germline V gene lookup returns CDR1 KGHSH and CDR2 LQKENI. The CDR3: CASSPSGTPSYEQYF. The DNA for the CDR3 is TGTGCCAGCTCACCATCCGGGACGCCGTCCTACGAGCAGTACTTC.

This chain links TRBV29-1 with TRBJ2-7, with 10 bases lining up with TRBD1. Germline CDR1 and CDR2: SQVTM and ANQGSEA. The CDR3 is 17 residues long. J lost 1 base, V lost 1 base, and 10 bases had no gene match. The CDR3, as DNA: TGCAGCGTTGAAGGACCCGGGACAGGGGTCTCTTCCTACGAGCAGTACTTC. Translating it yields CSVEGPGTGVSSYEQYF.

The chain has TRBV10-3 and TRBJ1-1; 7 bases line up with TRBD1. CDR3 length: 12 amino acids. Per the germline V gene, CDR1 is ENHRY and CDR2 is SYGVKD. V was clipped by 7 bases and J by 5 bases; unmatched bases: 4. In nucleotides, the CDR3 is TGTGCCATCAAAGACAGGGAAACTGAAGCTTTCTTT. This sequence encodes CAIKDRETEAFF.

The DNA for the CDR3 is TGTGCCACCAGCGGTGGAAGATCTAGCAATCAGCCCCAGCATTTT. Encoded protein: CATSGGRSSNQPQHF. The chain has TRBV15 and TRBJ1-5, with no clear D. Looked up from germline, CDR1 is LNHNV and CDR2 is YYDKDF (reference sequence). V lost 5 bases and J lost 0, with 11 bases in between. CDR3 length: 15 residues.

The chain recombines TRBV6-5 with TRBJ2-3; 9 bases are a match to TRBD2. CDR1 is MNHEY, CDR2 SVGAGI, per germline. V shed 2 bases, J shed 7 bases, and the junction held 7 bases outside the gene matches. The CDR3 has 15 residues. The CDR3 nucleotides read TGTGCCAGCAGTTACCCCGCGGGGGGGCCGAATACGCAGTATTTT. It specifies CASSYPAGGPNTQYF.